This is a list of T cell receptor beta chains from one sample in a study of T cells in Graves' hyperthyroidism and ophthalmopathy. Each CDR3 protein gets one entry after TCRdb re-called the multiplex PCR reads with MiXCR. The repertoire has about 360,000 distinct CDR3 sequences, 13% of them found once; the top ten carry 9.2%. Specimen: blood. Every receptor here comes from a woman in her late teens or twenties with Graves' hyperthyroidism. Each CDR3 is given without its conserved first and last residue.

15,TRBV6-1,TRBJ1-2,ASRPGNHNPGGYGYT
11,TRBV19,TRBJ1-5,ASSEGRGLPQH
12,TRBV20-1,TRBJ2-1,SRRGGGSYNEQF
12,TRBV7-9,TRBJ2-7,ASSLAVNRVEQY
14,TRBV7-2,TRBJ2-1,ASSLVGGSYDNEQF
13,TRBV10-3,TRBJ2-7,AISEGRQALYEQY
12,TRBV6-1,TRBJ2-2,ASSVGQPTGELF
13,TRBV4-3,TRBJ2-1,ASSRGTSGTNEQF
15,TRBV11-1,TRBJ2-7,ASSAGRWAERTYEQY
12,TRBV25-1,TRBJ2-2,ASRVNSGTGELF
17,TRBV11-2,TRBJ2-7,ASSPEVTGARSQTYEQY
15,TRBV28,TRBJ2-5,ASRRLAGGPTQETQY
13,TRBV19,TRBJ2-7,ASSIAGGSPYEQY
13,TRBV9,TRBJ2-3,ASSSVQGFSGTQY
13,TRBV28,TRBJ2-3,ASSAPAGWADTQY
13,TRBV20-1,TRBJ2-1,SAGPGLAGGNEQF
10,TRBV19,TRBJ1-5,ATRTTGKPQH
13,TRBV28,TRBJ1-4,ASSLLTGFNEKLF
12,TRBV20-1,TRBJ1-4,SARTGGVGEKLF
10,TRBV5-6,TRBJ2-1,ASSLYRGVGF
15,TRBV4-3,TRBJ2-7,ASSQDLTSGRRDEQY
15,TRBV7-8,TRBJ2-3,ASSSTPRGGLPDTQY
12,TRBV24-1,TRBJ1-2,ATDGGSGGYGYT
14,TRBV3-1,TRBJ2-5,ASSQELAGDLETQY
14,TRBV3-1,TRBJ2-1,ASSPPYTGSVNEQF
13,TRBV27,TRBJ2-1,ASSILAGGYNEQF
11,TRBV11-2,TRBJ2-2,ASSSPVAGELF
18,TRBV7-8,TRBJ2-3,ASSGRLAGGSSESTDTQY
13,TRBV11-3,TRBJ1-1,ASSFSNDRVHEAF